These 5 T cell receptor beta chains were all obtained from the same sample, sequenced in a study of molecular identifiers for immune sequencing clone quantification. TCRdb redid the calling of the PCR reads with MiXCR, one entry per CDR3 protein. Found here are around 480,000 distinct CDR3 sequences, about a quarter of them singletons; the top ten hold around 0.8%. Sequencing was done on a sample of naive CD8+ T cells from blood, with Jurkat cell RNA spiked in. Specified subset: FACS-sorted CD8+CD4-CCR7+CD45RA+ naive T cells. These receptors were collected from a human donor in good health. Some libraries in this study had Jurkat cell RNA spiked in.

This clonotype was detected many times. The CDR3 region has the DNA TGTGCCAGCAGCTCCGACAGGGAGAACAATCAGCCCCAGCATTTT. Its translation is CASSSDRENNQPQHF. J is TRBJ1-5 and V is TRBV7-9, with TRBD1 identical over 7 bases. Germline V gives CDR1 SEHNR, CDR2 FQNEAQ (reference sequence). V lost 4 bases and J lost 3; bases outside the gene matches: 6. The CDR3 runs 15 residues.

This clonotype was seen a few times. CDR3 bases: TGTGCCAGCAGTAAAGCAGGACAGTCGAACTATGGCTACACCTTC. This codes for CASSKAGQSNYGYTF. The chain employs TRBV7-9 and TRBJ1-2, with a weak D call TRBD1 (6 bases). Looked up from germline, CDR1 is SEHNR and CDR2 is FQNEAQ (reference sequence). V lost 6 bases to trimming and J lost 2 bases, with 16 bases between them. CDR3 length: 15 amino acids.

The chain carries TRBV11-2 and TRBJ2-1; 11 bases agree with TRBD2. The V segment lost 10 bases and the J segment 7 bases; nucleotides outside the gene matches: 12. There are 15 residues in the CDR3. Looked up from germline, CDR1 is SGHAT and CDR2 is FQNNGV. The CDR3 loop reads CAISTYSGGANEQFF. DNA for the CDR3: TGTGCCATTTCGACCTATAGCGGGGGGGCAAATGAGCAGTTCTTC.

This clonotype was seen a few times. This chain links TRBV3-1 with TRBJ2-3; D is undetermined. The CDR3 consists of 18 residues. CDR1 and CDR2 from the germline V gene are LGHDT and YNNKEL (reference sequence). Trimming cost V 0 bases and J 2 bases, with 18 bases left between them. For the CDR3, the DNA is TGTGCCAGCAGCCAAGATATTTCTGGAAGCCCTGACACAGATACGCAGTATTTT. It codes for CASSQDISGSPDTDTQYF.

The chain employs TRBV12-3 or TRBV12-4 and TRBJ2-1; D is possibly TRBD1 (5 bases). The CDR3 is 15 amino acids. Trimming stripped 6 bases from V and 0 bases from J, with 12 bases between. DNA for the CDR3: TGTGCCAGCAGACCCAGGGTTAGCTCCTACAATGAGCAGTTCTTC. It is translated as CASRPRVSSYNEQFF.